The next 10 T cell receptor beta chains were all read from a single sample in a study of blood T cell repertoires in COVID-19. Assay: immunoSEQ multiplex PCR; the TCRdb copy retains only in-frame clones and omits some. The sample contains 400,000 or so clones, about 88% of which appear only once. Material for sequencing was peripheral blood. The receptors were gathered from a woman in her thirties or forties with COVID-19, enrolled during active disease.

The rearrangement uses TRBV28 and TRBJ2-1, with D possibly matching TRBD1 (5 bases). V was pared by 8 bases and J by 2 bases, with 10 bases between. Germline values: CDR1 MDHEN, CDR2 SYDVKM. CDR3 length equals 13 residues. This CDR3 reads CASDSPAYNEQFF. CDR3 nucleotides: TGTGCCAGCGACAGTCCGGCCTACAATGAGCAGTTCTTC.

The chain employs TRBV29-1 and TRBJ1-2; D is undetermined. The ends were cut back, 4 bases at V and 8 bases at J, with 11 bases in the middle. The CDR3 totals 11 residues. In germline, CDR1 is SQVTM, CDR2 ANQGSEA. This CDR3 reads CSVGGLEGYTF. In DNA, the CDR3 is TGCAGCGTTGGTGGTTTGGAGGGCTACACCTTC. The full variable domain, completed using reference TRBV29-1 and TRBJ1-2, is SAVISQKPSRDICQRGTSLTIQCQVDSQVTMMFWYRQQPGQSLTLIATANQGSEATYESGFVIDKFPISRPNLTFSTLTVSNMSPEDSSIYLCSVGGLEGYTFGSGTRLTVV.

The chain couples TRBV29-1 to TRBJ2-2, with TRBD1 matching 9 bases. The CDR3 is 18 amino acids. V lost 0 bases to trimming and J lost 5 bases; unmatched junction nucleotides: 13. Germline loops: CDR1 SQVTM, CDR2 ANQGSEA. CDR3 sequence reads: CSVEDRARTGARTGELFF. The CDR3 DNA is TGCAGCGTTGAAGATCGGGCTAGGACAGGGGCAAGGACCGGGGAGCTGTTTTTT.

As concerns this clone: The sample carries other DNA sequences with the same CDR3. This chain links TRBV19 with TRBJ1-1; TRBD1 is a possible D gene (5 bases). CDR1 and CDR2 (germline): LNHDA, SQIVND (reference sequence). CDR3 length: 12 amino acids. V was cut by 3 bases and J by 7 bases, with 9 bases left in between. The CDR3 region is CASSIRQGEAFF. CDR3 sequence (DNA): TGTGCCAGTAGTATCAGGCAGGGTGAAGCTTTCTTT.

The gene calls are TRBV2 and TRBJ1-3; D is unresolved. The V end was cut by 7 bases, the J end by 3 bases, with 10 bases between. Per germline, CDR1 SNHLY and CDR2 FYNNEI. This CDR3 is built from 13 residues. The CDR3 sequence: CASIGEFGNTIYF. The CDR3 DNA sequence: TGTGCCAGCATCGGAGAATTTGGAAACACCATATATTTT. The variable domain in full, with the rest retrieved from reference TRBV2 and TRBJ1-3, is EPEVTQTPSHQVTQMGQEVILRCVPISNHLYFYWYRQILGQKVEFLVSFYNNEISEKSEIFDDQFSVERPDGSNFTLKIRSTKLEDSAMYFCASIGEFGNTIYFGEGSWLTVV.

The V and J genes are TRBV28 and TRBJ1-3; D remains unclear. The V end lost 6 bases, the J end lost 7 bases, and 10 bases lay between the germline ends. Germline V CDR1 and CDR2: MDHEN, SYDVKM. CDR3 size: 12 residues. The CDR3 reads CASRPQRNTIYF. The CDR3 coding sequence is TGTGCCAGCAGGCCACAGCGGAACACCATATATTTT.

The V call is TRBV7-2, the J call TRBJ1-2; 10 nucleotides match TRBD1. This CDR3 comprises 14 residues. V lost 4 bases, J lost 4 bases, and 3 bases stayed unmatched. Per germline, CDR1 SGHTA and CDR2 FQGNSA. CDR3 DNA sequence: TGTGCCAGCAGCTCGGACAGGGGGGCCTATGGCTACACCTTC. Translating it yields CASSSDRGAYGYTF.

The chain uses TRBV5-6 and TRBJ2-7; TRBD2 matches 9 bases. This CDR3 has 18 residues. Germline CDR1 reads SGHDT; CDR2 reads YYEEEE. Germline trimming cut 2 bases from V and 3 bases from J; bases unmatched to any gene: 15. CDR3: CASSLTLKLASGNYEQYF. Written as DNA, the CDR3 is TGTGCCAGCAGCTTAACCCTTAAGTTGGCTAGCGGGAACTACGAGCAGTACTTC.

The rearrangement joins TRBV6-2 or TRBV6-3 to TRBJ1-5; D gene unclear. This CDR3 has 18 amino acids. CDR1 is MNHEY, CDR2 SVGEGT, per germline. Trimming took off 3 bases at V and 7 bases at J, with 25 bases between the two ends. In nucleotides, the CDR3 is TGTGCCAGCAGTTATTCCCACTACAAGGTCCTTCAGCGACAGCCCCAGCATTTT. The encoded protein is CASSYSHYKVLQRQPQHF.

This chain links TRBV5-1 with TRBJ2-3; TRBD1 agrees at 7 bases. J lost 3 bases, V lost 0 bases, and 7 bases had no gene match. Germline lookup yields CDR1 SGHRS and CDR2 YFSETQ. The CDR3 is 16 residues long. CDR3 DNA: TGCGCCAGCAGCTTGGAGGGACAGCTCCTTACAGATACGCAGTATTTT. As protein: CASSLEGQLLTDTQYF. The variable domain in full, completed from reference TRBV5-1 and TRBJ2-3, reads KAGVTQTPRYLIKTRGQQVTLSCSPISGHRSVSWYQQTPGQGLQFLFEYFSETQRNKGNFPGRFSGRQFSNSRSEMNVSTLELGDSALYLCASSLEGQLLTDTQYFGPGTRLTVL.